The rows below give T cell receptor beta chains drawn from one sample of a study of blood T cell repertoires in COVID-19. Sequencing was performed with immunoSEQ multiplex PCR; in TCRdb, only in-frame clones are kept and a portion is missing. This table has about 300,000 clones, around 88% appearing once. The sample consisted of peripheral blood. The origin of the receptors is a woman between 50 and 59 years old with acute or convalescent COVID-19. Both conserved end residues are part of each CDR3.

j_gene | v_gene | CDR3aa
TRBJ2-7 | TRBV4-3 | CASSLTRNTIYEQYF
TRBJ2-7 | TRBV6-2/TRBV6-3 | CASSLRPTGYEQYF
TRBJ2-5 | TRBV7-2 | CASSLGPVSSGQETQYF
TRBJ1-1 | TRBV29-1 | CSVEQGGAFF
TRBJ1-6 | TRBV27 | CASSPSGDGYNSPLHF
TRBJ1-2 | TRBV19 | CASRRNTGAEGYTF
TRBJ1-5 | TRBV27 | CASSFRGQPQHF
TRBJ2-3 | TRBV4-1 | CASSHGQASGGTDTQYF
TRBJ1-1 | TRBV19 | CASSTPSYNTEAFF
TRBJ2-7 | TRBV27 | CASTDSGSHDEQYF
TRBJ1-5 | TRBV27 | CASADQGYQPQHF
TRBJ2-7 | TRBV5-4 | CASSLRLAGDEQYF
TRBJ1-5 | TRBV12-5 | CASGFSGTSNQPQHF
TRBJ1-4 | TRBV9 | CASSVSWGANEKLFF
TRBJ1-2 | TRBV6-5 | CASSPGQDYGYTF
TRBJ2-5 | TRBV23-1 | CASSQVCRGYLTQYF
TRBJ2-7 | TRBV2 | CASRKDSYEQYF
TRBJ1-2 | TRBV24-1 | CATSDSAGTGGGYGYTF
TRBJ1-1 | TRBV19 | CASQQGMNTEAFF
TRBJ1-2 | TRBV5-1 | CASSQRTEPYGYTF
TRBJ2-1 | TRBV7-7 | CASSRTESSYNEQFF
TRBJ2-5 | TRBV5-1 | CASSYGRGEETQYF
TRBJ1-2 | TRBV28 | CASNNINYGYTF
TRBJ1-1 | TRBV10-3 | CAISVGTEAFF
TRBJ2-3 | TRBV18 | CASSPQPGGPDDTQYF
TRBJ1-6 | TRBV5-4 | CASSRDTNSPLHF